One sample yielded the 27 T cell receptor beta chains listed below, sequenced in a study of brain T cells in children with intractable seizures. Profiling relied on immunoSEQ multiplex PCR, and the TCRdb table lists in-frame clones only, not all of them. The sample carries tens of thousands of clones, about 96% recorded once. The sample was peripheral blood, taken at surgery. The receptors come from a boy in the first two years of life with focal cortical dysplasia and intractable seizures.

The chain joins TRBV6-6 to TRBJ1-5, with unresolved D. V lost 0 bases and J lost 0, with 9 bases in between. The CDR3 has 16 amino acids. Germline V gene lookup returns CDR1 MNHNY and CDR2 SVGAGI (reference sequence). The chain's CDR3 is CASSYSGIISNQPQHF. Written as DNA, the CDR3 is TGTGCCAGCAGTTACTCAGGGATAATTAGCAATCAGCCCCAGCATTTT.

CDR3 in amino acids: CASSPGTAQETQYF. For the CDR3, the DNA is TGTGCCAGCTCACCTGGGACTGCCCAAGAGACCCAGTACTTC. The chain links TRBV18 to TRBJ2-5; a possible D gene is TRBD2 (6 bases). Trimming removed 3 bases at V and 1 base at J, with 9 bases between. Germline assignment: CDR1 KGHSH and CDR2 LQKENI. The CDR3 has 14 amino acids.

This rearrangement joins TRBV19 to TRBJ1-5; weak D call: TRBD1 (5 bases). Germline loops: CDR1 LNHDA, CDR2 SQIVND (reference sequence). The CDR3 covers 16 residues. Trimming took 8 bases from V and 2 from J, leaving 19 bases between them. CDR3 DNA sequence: TGTGCCAGTGGGAGGCCTTCAACGGGGGGCAATCAGCCCCAGCATTTT. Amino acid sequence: CASGRPSTGGNQPQHF.

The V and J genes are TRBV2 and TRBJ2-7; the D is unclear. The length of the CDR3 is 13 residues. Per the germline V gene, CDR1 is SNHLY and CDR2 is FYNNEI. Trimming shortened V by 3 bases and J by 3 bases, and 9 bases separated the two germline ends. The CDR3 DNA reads TGTGCCAGCAGTGAGATGGAATACTACGAGCAGTACTTC. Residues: CASSEMEYYEQYF.

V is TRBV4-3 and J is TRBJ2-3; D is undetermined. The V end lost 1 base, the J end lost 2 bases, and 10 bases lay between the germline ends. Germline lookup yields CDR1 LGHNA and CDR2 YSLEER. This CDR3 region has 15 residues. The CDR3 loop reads CASSQGPYDTDTQYF. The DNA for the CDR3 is TGCGCCAGCAGCCAAGGGCCCTACGACACAGATACGCAGTATTTT.

The CDR3 DNA follows: TGTGCCAGCAGCTCGCCCGCGGGGCTCACAGATACGCAGTATTTT. It encodes CASSSPAGLTDTQYF. This chain uses TRBV7-2 with TRBJ2-3; tentatively, D is TRBD2 (6 bases). Trimming cost V 4 bases and J 2 bases, with 13 bases left between them. The germline CDR1 and CDR2 sequences are SGHTA and FQGNSA. The CDR3 runs 15 residues.

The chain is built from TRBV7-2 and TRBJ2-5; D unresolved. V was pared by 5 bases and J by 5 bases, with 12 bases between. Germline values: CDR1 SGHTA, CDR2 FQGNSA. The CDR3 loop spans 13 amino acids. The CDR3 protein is CASSQQSGETQYF. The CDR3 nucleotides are TGTGCCAGCAGCCAACAATCGGGCGAGACCCAGTACTTC.

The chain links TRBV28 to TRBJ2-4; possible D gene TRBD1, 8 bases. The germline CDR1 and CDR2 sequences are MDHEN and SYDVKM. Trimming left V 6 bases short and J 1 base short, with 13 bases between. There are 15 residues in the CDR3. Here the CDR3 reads CASRTGGAAKNIQYF. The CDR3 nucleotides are TGTGCCAGCAGAACAGGGGGGGCGGCCAAAAACATTCAGTACTTC.

DNA of the CDR3: TGTGCCAGCAGTCGAAATAGCAATCAGCCCCAGCATTTT. Protein sequence: CASSRNSNQPQHF. The chain links TRBV6-5 to TRBJ1-5; D is unresolved. V gave up 5 bases and J gave up 0 bases, with 5 bases separating them. The CDR3 loop spans 13 amino acids. The germline CDR1 and CDR2 sequences are MNHEY and SVGAGI.

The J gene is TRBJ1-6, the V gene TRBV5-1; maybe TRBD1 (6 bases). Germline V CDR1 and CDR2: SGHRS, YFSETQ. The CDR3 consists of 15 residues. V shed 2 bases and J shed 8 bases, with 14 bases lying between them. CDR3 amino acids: CASSFTGNMDSPLHF. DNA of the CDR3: TGCGCCAGCAGCTTCACAGGGAATATGGATTCACCCCTCCACTTT.

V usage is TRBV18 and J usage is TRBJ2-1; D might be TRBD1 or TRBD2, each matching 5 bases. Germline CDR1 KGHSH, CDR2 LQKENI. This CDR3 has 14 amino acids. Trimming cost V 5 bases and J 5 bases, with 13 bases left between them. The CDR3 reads CASSETGAHNEQFF. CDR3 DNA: TGTGCCAGCTCAGAAACCGGGGCCCACAATGAGCAGTTCTTC.

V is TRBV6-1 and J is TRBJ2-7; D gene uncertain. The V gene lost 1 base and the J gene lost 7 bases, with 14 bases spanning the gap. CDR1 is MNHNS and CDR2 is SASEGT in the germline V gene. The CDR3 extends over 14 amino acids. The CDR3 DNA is TGTGCCAGCAGTGAAGTCCCTTGGGGTGGTGAGCAGTACTTC. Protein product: CASSEVPWGGEQYF.

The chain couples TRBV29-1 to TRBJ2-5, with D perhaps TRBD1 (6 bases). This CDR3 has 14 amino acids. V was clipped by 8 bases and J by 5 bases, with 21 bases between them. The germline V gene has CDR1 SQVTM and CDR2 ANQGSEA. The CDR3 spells CSLTQGERGETQYF. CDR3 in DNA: TGCAGCCTTACCCAGGGAGAAAGGGGGGAGACCCAGTACTTC.

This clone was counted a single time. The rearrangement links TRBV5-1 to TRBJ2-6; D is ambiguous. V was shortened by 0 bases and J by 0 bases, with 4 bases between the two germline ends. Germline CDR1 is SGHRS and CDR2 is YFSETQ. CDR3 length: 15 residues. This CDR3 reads CASSLELSGANVLTF. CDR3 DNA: TGCGCCAGCAGCTTGGAACTCTCTGGGGCCAACGTCCTGACTTTC.

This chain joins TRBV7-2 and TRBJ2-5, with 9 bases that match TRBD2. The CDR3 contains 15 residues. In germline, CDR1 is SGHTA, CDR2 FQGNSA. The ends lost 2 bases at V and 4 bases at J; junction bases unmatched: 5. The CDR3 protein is CASSLRGRASETQYF. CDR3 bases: TGTGCCAGCAGCTTACGCGGGAGGGCCTCAGAGACCCAGTACTTC.

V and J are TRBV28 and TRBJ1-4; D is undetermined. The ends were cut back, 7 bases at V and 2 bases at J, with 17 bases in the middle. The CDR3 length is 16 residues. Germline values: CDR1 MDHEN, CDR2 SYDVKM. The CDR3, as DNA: TGTGCCAGCACTATGTTAAGGGAGGTCACTAATGAAAAACTGTTTTTT. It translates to CASTMLREVTNEKLFF. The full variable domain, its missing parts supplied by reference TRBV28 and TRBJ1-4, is DVKVTQSSRYLVKRTGEKVFLECVQDMDHENMFWYRQDPGLGLRLIYFSYDVKMKEKGDIPEGYSVSREKKERFSLILESASTNQTSMYLCASTMLREVTNEKLFFGSGTQLSVL.

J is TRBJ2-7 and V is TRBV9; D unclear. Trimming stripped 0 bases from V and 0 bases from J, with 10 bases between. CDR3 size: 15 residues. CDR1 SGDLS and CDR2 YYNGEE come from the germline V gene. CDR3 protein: CASSVGVVSSYEQYF. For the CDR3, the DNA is TGTGCCAGCAGCGTAGGGGTGGTTAGCTCCTACGAGCAGTACTTC.

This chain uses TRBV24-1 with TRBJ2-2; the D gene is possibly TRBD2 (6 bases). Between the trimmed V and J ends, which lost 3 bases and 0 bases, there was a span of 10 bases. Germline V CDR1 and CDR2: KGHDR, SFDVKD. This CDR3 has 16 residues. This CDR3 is CATSDIRETNTGELFF. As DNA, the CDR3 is TGTGCCACCAGTGATATCCGGGAGACGAACACCGGGGAGCTGTTTTTT.

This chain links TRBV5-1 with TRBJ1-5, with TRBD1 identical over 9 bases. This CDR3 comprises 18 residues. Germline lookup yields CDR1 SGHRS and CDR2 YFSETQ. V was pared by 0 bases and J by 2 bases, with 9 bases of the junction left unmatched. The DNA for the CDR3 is TGCGCCAGCAGCTTGGATGGGACAGGGCCAGGGGGCAATCAGCCCCAGCATTTT. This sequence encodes CASSLDGTGPGGNQPQHF.

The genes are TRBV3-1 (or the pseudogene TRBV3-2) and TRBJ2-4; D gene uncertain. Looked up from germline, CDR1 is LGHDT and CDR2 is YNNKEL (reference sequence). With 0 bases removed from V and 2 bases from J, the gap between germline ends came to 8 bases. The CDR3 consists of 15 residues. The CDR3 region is CASSQDPVTKNIQYF. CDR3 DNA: TGTGCCAGCAGCCAAGATCCGGTAACCAAAAACATTCAGTACTTC.

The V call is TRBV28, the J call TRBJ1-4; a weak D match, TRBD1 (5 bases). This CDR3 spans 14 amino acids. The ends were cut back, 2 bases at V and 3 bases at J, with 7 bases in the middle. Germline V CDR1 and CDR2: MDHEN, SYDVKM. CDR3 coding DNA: TGTGCCAGCAGTTTACAGGGTCCTAATGAAAAACTGTTTTTT. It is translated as CASSLQGPNEKLFF.

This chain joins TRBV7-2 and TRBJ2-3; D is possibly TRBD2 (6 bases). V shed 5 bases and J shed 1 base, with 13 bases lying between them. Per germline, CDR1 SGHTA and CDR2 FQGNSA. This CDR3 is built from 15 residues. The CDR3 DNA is TGTGCCAGCAGCGGTAGCATAGCGGGCACAGATACGCAGTATTTT. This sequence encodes CASSGSIAGTDTQYF.

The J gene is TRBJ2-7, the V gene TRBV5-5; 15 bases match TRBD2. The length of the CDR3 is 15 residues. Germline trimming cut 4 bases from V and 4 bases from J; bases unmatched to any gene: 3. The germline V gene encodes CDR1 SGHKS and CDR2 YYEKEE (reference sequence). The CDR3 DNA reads TGTGCCAGCAGCCAGGGACTAGCGGGAGGATACGAGCAGTACTTC. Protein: CASSQGLAGGYEQYF.

The DNA for the CDR3 is TGTGCCAGCAGCCTTAAGGGGGGGTTTGAAGCTTTCTTT. Translating it yields CASSLKGGFEAFF. The V and J genes are TRBV3-1 (or the pseudogene TRBV3-2) and TRBJ1-1; D may be TRBD1 (6 bases). Trimming pared 4 bases from V and 7 bases from J, leaving 13 bases between. CDR1 is LGHDT and CDR2 is YNNKEL in the germline V gene (reference sequence). The CDR3 contains 13 residues.

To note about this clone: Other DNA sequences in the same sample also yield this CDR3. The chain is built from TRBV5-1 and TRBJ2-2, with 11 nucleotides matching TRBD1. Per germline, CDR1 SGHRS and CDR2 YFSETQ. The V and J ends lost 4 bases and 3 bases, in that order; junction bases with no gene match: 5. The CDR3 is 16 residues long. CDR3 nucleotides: TGCGCCAGCAGCCCTCCGGGACAGGGGGACACCGGGGAGCTGTTTTTT. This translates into CASSPPGQGDTGELFF.

This CDR3 reads CASSILSGANVLTF. Written as DNA, the CDR3 is TGTGCCAGTAGTATACTCTCTGGGGCCAACGTCCTGACTTTC. This chain connects TRBV19 to TRBJ2-6, with D hard to call. Germline CDR1 and CDR2: LNHDA and SQIVND (reference sequence). Trimming took 2 bases from V and 0 from J, leaving 2 bases between them. The CDR3 contains 14 residues.

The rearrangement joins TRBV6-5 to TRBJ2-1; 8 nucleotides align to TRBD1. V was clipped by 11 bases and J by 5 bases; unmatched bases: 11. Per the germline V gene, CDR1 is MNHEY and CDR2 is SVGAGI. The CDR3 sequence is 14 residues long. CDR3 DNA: TGTGCCGCCGGTGTTCAGGGGGCTAACAATGAGCAGTTCTTC. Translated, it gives CAAGVQGANNEQFF.